This T cell receptor (beta chain) derives from a study of cytomegalovirus exposure and HLA in healthy donors. Regarding this clone: Its antigen is unidentified.

Primers included in the PCR were 60 Vbeta and 13 Jbeta primers. Clones were read by immunoSEQ multiplex PCR, and TCRdb kept only the in-frame ones, dropping some. The sample shows approximately 180,000 clones, around 87% of them seen only once. This CDR3 comprises 14 residues. Trimming stripped 1 base from V and 6 bases from J, with 10 bases between. The germline gives CDR1 SGHTA, CDR2 FQGNSA. Whole-study findings and limits: In a later analysis, V- and J-gene trimming of beta chains associated with a DCLRE1C missense variant, replicated independently.

This clonotype was sampled from a woman aged 18-35 years in good health and CMV-seronegative. This chain links TRBV7-2 with TRBJ1-5, with D unclear. The sample taken for sequencing was PBMCs. CDR3 sequence: CASSLDGRSQPQHF. The CDR3 nucleotides are TGTGCCAGCAGCTTAGATGGCAGAAGTCAGCCCCAGCATTTT.